These 29 T cell receptor beta chains share one sample of origin, sequenced in a study of cytomegalovirus exposure and HLA in healthy donors. The method was immunoSEQ multiplex PCR; TCRdb's version includes in-frame clones alone and lacks a portion of them. The table includes more than 250,000 clones, about 85% detected once. Sequencing used PBMCs. These receptors all come from a woman in her thirties in good health and CMV-seropositive.

The gene calls are TRBV5-1 and TRBJ2-3; no clear D gene. The germline V gene encodes CDR1 SGHRS and CDR2 YFSETQ. The CDR3 runs to 11 residues. Trimming cost V 8 bases and J 2 bases, with 6 bases left between them. The CDR3 region is CASRFTDTQYF. The CDR3 DNA reads as TGCGCCAGTAGGTTCACAGATACGCAGTATTTT.

J is TRBJ2-2 and V is TRBV11-3, with 7 bases identical to TRBD2. The junction had 13 bases not matched to a gene; V was cut back by 5 bases and J by 7 bases. Germline V gene data show CDR1 as SGHNT and CDR2 as YENEEA. The CDR3 runs to 16 residues. The CDR3 coding sequence is TGTGCCAGCAGCCCAACTAGCGCGCGGAGTAGCGGGGAGCTGTTTTTT. The encoded protein is CASSPTSARSSGELFF.

The chain is built from TRBV7-2 and TRBJ1-1; no clear D gene. CDR3 size: 11 residues. The germline V gene has CDR1 SGHTA and CDR2 FQGNSA. V was trimmed by 2 bases and J by 7 bases, leaving 5 bases between them. The CDR3 nucleotides read TGTGCCAGCAGCTTAACTGATGAAGCTTTCTTT. Amino acids: CASSLTDEAFF.

The CDR3 DNA sequence: TGTGCCAGCAGGGAAATCAGTGGCTACACCTTC. Protein product: CASREISGYTF. This chain connects TRBV6-6 to TRBJ1-2, with D uncertain. CDR1 and CDR2 from the germline V gene are MNHNY and SVGAGI (reference sequence). The CDR3 consists of 11 residues. Deletions cut 6 bases from V and 7 bases from J, with 9 bases between.

The chain has TRBV27 and TRBJ2-3; tentative D call: TRBD2 (6 bases). This CDR3 is built from 15 residues. CDR1 is MNHEY and CDR2 is SMNVEV in the germline V gene (reference sequence). Trimming shortened V by 4 bases and J by 0 bases, and 11 bases separated the two germline ends. The CDR3 here is CASSSGLSSTDTQYF. The CDR3 DNA is TGTGCCAGCAGTTCGGGACTGTCTAGCACAGATACGCAGTATTTT.

This clone was observed a few times. The chain combines TRBV7-2 with TRBJ2-5; TRBD2 agrees at 12 bases. V was pared by 5 bases and J by 4 bases, with 5 bases of the junction left unmatched. CDR3 length: 15 residues. Germline lookup yields CDR1 SGHTA and CDR2 FQGNSA. CDR3 protein: CASSPASGRVETQYF. The DNA for the CDR3 is TGTGCCAGCAGCCCCGCTAGCGGGAGGGTAGAGACCCAGTACTTC.

CDR3: CASSYSPGMGETQYF. The CDR3, as DNA: TGTGCCAGCAGTTACTCGCCCGGTATGGGAGAGACCCAGTACTTC. The chain uses TRBV6-6 and TRBJ2-5; D gene unclear. The CDR3 has 15 amino acids. V dropped 0 bases and J dropped 4 bases, with 12 bases sitting between them. The germline CDR1 and CDR2 sequences are MNHNY and SVGAGI (reference sequence).

V and J are TRBV27 and TRBJ2-7; 7 bases are a match to TRBD1. CDR1 MNHEY and CDR2 SMNVEV come from the germline V gene (reference sequence). The CDR3 sequence is 16 residues long. V lost 1 base and J lost 7; bases outside the gene matches: 13. CDR3 coding DNA: TGTGCCAGCAGTTTATTTGTAGGGACAGACCTAGGGGAGCAGTACTTC. The encoded protein is CASSLFVGTDLGEQYF.

This clone has just a few counts. The V gene is TRBV2, the J gene TRBJ1-2; D is uncertain. V was clipped by 3 bases and J by 8 bases, with 7 bases between them. The CDR3 contains 11 residues. Germline V CDR1 and CDR2: SNHLY, FYNNEI. The CDR3 DNA is TGTGCCAGCAGTGACGGGAGAGGCTACACCTTC. This translates into CASSDGRGYTF.

Concerning this clone itself: A much larger clone is a single base away; this may be a read error. Other DNA sequences in the same sample also yield this CDR3. This chain uses TRBV5-6 with TRBJ1-2; tentative D call: TRBD1 (5 bases). There are 16 residues in the CDR3. The germline CDR1 and CDR2 sequences are SGHDT and YYEEEE. The CDR3 spells CASSLNAGLRNYGYTF. The DNA for the CDR3 is TGTGCCAGCAGCTTGAACGCGGGACTCAGGAACTATGGCTACACCTTT.

V and J are TRBV7-3 and TRBJ2-1; D is perhaps TRBD2 (6 bases). Trimming removed 5 bases at V and 3 bases at J, with 20 bases between. The germline gives CDR1 SGHTA, CDR2 FQGTGA. This CDR3 comprises 17 residues. The CDR3 is CASSPQGAGSLYNEQFF. The CDR3 region has the DNA TGTGCCAGCAGCCCCCAGGGCGCGGGGAGCCTCTACAATGAGCAGTTCTTC. The whole variable domain, filled in from reference TRBV7-3 and TRBJ2-1, reads GAGVSQTPSNKVTEKGKYVELRCDPISGHTALYWYRQSLGQGPEFLIYFQGTGAADDSGLPNDRFFAVRPEGSVSTLKIQRTERGDSAVYLCASSPQGAGSLYNEQFFGPGTRLTVL.

V is TRBV13 and J is TRBJ2-1, with 9 bases fitting TRBD2. There are 15 residues in the CDR3. Per the germline V gene, CDR1 is PRHDT and CDR2 is FYEKMQ (reference sequence). V shed 5 bases and J 6 bases; nucleotides not matched to a gene: 8. The DNA for the CDR3 is TGTGCCAGCAGCAAAGGGACTAGCCTTGGCAATGAGCAGTTCTTC. Its protein product is CASSKGTSLGNEQFF.

This sequence joins TRBV28 and TRBJ2-3; D not certain. The CDR3 extends over 15 amino acids. V lost 6 bases, J lost 1 base, and 14 bases lay in between. Germline CDR1 is MDHEN and CDR2 is SYDVKM. In DNA form, the CDR3 reads TGTGCCAGCAGCCAGGAAGGTGAGGGCACAGATACGCAGTATTTT. It yields the protein CASSQEGEGTDTQYF.

The chain carries TRBV5-1 and TRBJ1-2; D might be TRBD1 (6 bases). The CDR3 extends over 13 amino acids. V was cut by 4 bases and J by 5 bases, with 12 bases left in between. Germline V lookup: CDR1 SGHRS, CDR2 YFSETQ. CDR3 loop: CASSAGGAYGYTF. The CDR3 DNA sequence: TGCGCCAGCAGCGCGGGGGGGGCGTATGGCTACACCTTC.

The V call is TRBV5-1, the J call TRBJ2-3; TRBD1 matches at 8 bases. Germline assignment: CDR1 SGHRS and CDR2 YFSETQ. The CDR3 loop spans 14 amino acids. With 4 bases clipped from V and 5 bases from J, the junction kept 6 bases outside the gene matches. The CDR3 region is CASSGGQGRDTQYF. DNA for the CDR3: TGCGCCAGCAGCGGCGGACAGGGCAGAGATACGCAGTATTTT.

The chain carries TRBV4-1 and TRBJ2-7, with 10 nucleotides matching TRBD2. V lost 4 bases and J lost 0; bases outside the gene matches: 0. The CDR3 totals 14 residues. Germline V gene sequence: CDR1 MGHRA, CDR2 YSYEKL. The CDR3 nucleotides are TGCGCCAGCAGCCCTAGCGGGAGCTCCTACGAGCAGTACTTC. Protein sequence: CASSPSGSSYEQYF.

A word on this clone: The identical CDR3 is also encoded by other nucleotide sequences in the sample. The rearrangement uses TRBV9 and TRBJ2-1, with unresolved D. With 2 bases removed from V and 2 bases from J, the gap between germline ends came to 5 bases. Germline V gives CDR1 SGDLS, CDR2 YYNGEE. The CDR3 runs to 13 residues. The CDR3 nucleotides are TGTGCCAGCAGCGTTGGAACCTACAATGAGCAGTTCTTC. This encodes CASSVGTYNEQFF. Using reference TRBV9 and TRBJ2-1 for the parts outside the CDR3, the full variable domain is DSGVTQTPKHLITATGQRVTLRCSPRSGDLSVYWYQQSLDQGLQFLIQYYNGEERAKGNILERFSAQQFPDLHSELNLSSLELGDSALYFCASSVGTYNEQFFGPGTRLTVL.

The chain uses TRBV6-1 and TRBJ1-2, with D hard to call. Trimming pared 4 bases from V and 0 bases from J, leaving 9 bases between. CDR3 length: 14 residues. The germline V gene encodes CDR1 MNHNS and CDR2 SASEGT. The CDR3 spells CASSVGTANYGYTF. For the CDR3, the DNA is TGTGCCAGCAGTGTGGGTACAGCTAACTATGGCTACACCTTC.

The J gene is TRBJ2-3, the V gene TRBV4-3, with 8 bases lining up with TRBD1. Germline V gene lookup returns CDR1 LGHNA and CDR2 YSLEER. The CDR3 covers 16 residues. V trimming: 6 bases; J trimming: 2 bases; junction bases outside the gene matches: 10. For the CDR3, the DNA is TGCGCCAGCAGTCCTGGACAGGGCGGGCACACAGATACGCAGTATTTT. Amino acids: CASSPGQGGHTDTQYF.

A single count supports this clone. CDR3 loop: CASSQPRGTGAPFGGNQPQHF. As DNA, the CDR3 is TGCGCCAGCAGTCAACCGCGGGGGACAGGGGCGCCCTTTGGTGGCAATCAGCCCCAGCATTTT. This chain links TRBV23-1 with TRBJ1-5, with TRBD1 identical over 10 bases. TRBV23-1 counts as an open reading frame of uncertain function. CDR3 size: 21 residues. The V segment lost 2 bases and the J segment 2 bases; nucleotides outside the gene matches: 18.

This clone turned up a few times. The V and J genes are TRBV2 and TRBJ1-2; no firm D call. The germline gives CDR1 SNHLY, CDR2 FYNNEI. The CDR3 contains 15 residues. Trimming cost V 3 bases and J 2 bases, with 13 bases left between them. The DNA for the CDR3 is TGTGCCAGCAGTGAGTTCTACGGGCAGAACTATGGCTACACCTTC. This sequence encodes CASSEFYGQNYGYTF.

The V and J genes are TRBV30 and TRBJ2-7; either TRBD1 or TRBD2 may fit D (6 bases each). The length of the CDR3 is 12 residues. Trimming took off 7 bases at V and 11 bases at J, with 21 bases between the two ends. CDR1 and CDR2 from the germline V gene are GTSNPN and SVGIG (reference sequence). The CDR3, as DNA: TGTGCCTCCGGGGGCGGGGCAGCGAATGAGTACTTC. Amino acid sequence: CASGGGAANEYF.

The V call is TRBV29-1, the J call TRBJ2-1; 9 nucleotides match TRBD2. CDR1 and CDR2 (germline): SQVTM, ANQGSEA. Trimming removed 4 bases from V and 5 bases from J; junction bases left unmatched: 6. The CDR3 has 14 amino acids. CDR3 coding DNA: TGCAGCGTTGTTGCGGGAGGGCCTAACAATGAGCAGTTCTTC. It translates to CSVVAGGPNNEQFF.

This rearrangement joins TRBV7-9 to TRBJ2-3; no clear D. V was trimmed by 3 bases and J by 1 base, leaving 11 bases between them. This CDR3 contains 15 residues. Germline CDR1 reads SEHNR; CDR2 reads FQNEAQ (reference sequence). The CDR3 loop is CASSLDLRGTDTQYF. CDR3 bases: TGTGCCAGCAGCTTGGACCTCCGTGGCACAGATACGCAGTATTTT. Full variable domain (outside the CDR3, taken from reference TRBV7-9 and TRBJ2-3): DTGVSQNPRHKITKRGQNVTFRCDPISEHNRLYWYRQTLGQGPEFLTYFQNEAQLEKSRLLSDRFSAERPKGSFSTLEIQRTEQGDSAMYLCASSLDLRGTDTQYFGPGTRLTVL.

V is TRBV7-2 and J is TRBJ2-3; D is undetermined. Germline assignment: CDR1 SGHTA and CDR2 FQGNSA. The CDR3 is made up of 14 amino acids. V was clipped by 1 base and J by 0 bases, with 5 bases between them. The DNA for the CDR3 is TGTGCCAGCAGCTTAGAGGACAGCACAGATACGCAGTATTTT. Protein sequence: CASSLEDSTDTQYF.

This clone was picked up one time. This chain links TRBV4-2 with TRBJ2-7; D gene unclear. With 0 bases removed from V and 2 bases from J, the gap between germline ends came to 11 bases. The CDR3 loop spans 15 amino acids. CDR1 is LGHNA, CDR2 YNFKEQ, per germline. The CDR3 bases are TGTGCCAGCAGCCAAGATCGCGAGGACGCCTACGAGCAGTACTTC. As protein: CASSQDREDAYEQYF.

The CDR3, as DNA: TGTGCCAGCAGTGCAGAAGAATCTGGGGCCAACGTCCTGACTTTC. This codes for CASSAEESGANVLTF. V gene TRBV2 combines with J gene TRBJ2-6; D gene unclear. Germline V CDR1 and CDR2: SNHLY, FYNNEI. The V and J ends lost 4 bases and 1 base respectively, with 8 bases between them. The CDR3 loop spans 15 amino acids.

The chain recombines TRBV5-6 with TRBJ1-5; TRBD1 matches at 9 bases. The length of the CDR3 is 14 residues. CDR1 is SGHDT, CDR2 YYEEEE, per germline. Trimming took 3 bases from V and 4 from J; bases not matched to a gene: 2. Written as DNA, the CDR3 is TGTGCCAGCAGCTGGGGGACAGGGAATCAGCCCCAGCATTTT. Its translation: CASSWGTGNQPQHF.

The rearrangement uses TRBV15 and TRBJ1-6; 8 positions match TRBD1. J was trimmed by 6 bases and V by 2 bases; bases with no gene match: 3. The CDR3 extends over 15 amino acids. The germline V gene has CDR1 LNHNV and CDR2 YYDKDF (reference sequence). CDR3 coding DNA: TGTGCCACCAGCAGACAGGGACAGGCTAATTCACCCCTCCACTTT. Residues: CATSRQGQANSPLHF.